This record covers a single T cell receptor beta chain. The method was immunoSEQ multiplex PCR; TCRdb's version includes in-frame clones alone and lacks a portion of them. The data show about 120,000 clones, less than 80% seen once. Deletions cut 6 bases from V and 7 bases from J, with 22 bases between. The CDR3 runs to 16 residues. Germline V lookup: CDR1 WSHSY, CDR2 SAAADI. The data originate from a study of blood T cell repertoires in COVID-19. Study-level background: PBMCs, B-cell-depleted T cells, or T cells were the source of the cDNA or gDNA that made up the material.

The receptor's source is a man aged 50-60 years with acute or convalescent COVID-19. The rearrangement uses TRBV10-2 and TRBJ1-3; no firm D call. The sequenced sample was peripheral blood. CDR3 bases: TGCGCCAGCAGAGACCTCCGAACCCTATGGAGCAACACCATATATTTT. As protein: CASRDLRTLWSNTIYF.